This passage covers 11 T cell receptor beta chains from one sample sequenced in a study of spatial heterogeneity in lung cancer. This sample's time point: sample taken at primary tumor resection. Whole RNA, isolated from tumor, nontumor lung or frozen PBMC, was sequenced without prior sorting. TCRdb processed the 5' RACE reads anew with MiXCR; each CDR3 protein has one entry. The sample records some 25,000 distinct CDR3 sequences, around 13% being singletons. Sample: PBMCs, taken at surgery. These receptors all stem from a female donor with early-stage non-small cell lung cancer.

V usage is TRBV10-3 and J usage is TRBJ1-1; D might be TRBD1 (6 bases). Germline CDR1 ENHRY, CDR2 SYGVKD. CDR3 length: 13 amino acids. Trimming stripped 4 bases from V and 4 bases from J, with 10 bases between. DNA for the CDR3: TGTGCCATCAGTGTGAAGGGGGGCACTGAAGCTTTCTTT. It encodes CAISVKGGTEAFF.

This clonotype was counted at least ten times. V usage is TRBV13 and J usage is TRBJ2-1; TRBD2 matches 11 bases. With V trimmed by 3 bases and J by 8 bases, 9 bases remained unmatched. The CDR3 is 16 amino acids. Germline values: CDR1 PRHDT, CDR2 FYEKMQ (reference sequence). CDR3 sequence reads: CASSLAGTSGWDEQFF. The CDR3 region has the DNA TGTGCCAGCAGCTTGGCCGGGACTAGCGGTTGGGATGAGCAGTTCTTC.

This clonotype was seen ten or more times. The gene calls are TRBV12-3 or TRBV12-4 and TRBJ1-2; D call uncertain. CDR3 length: 13 residues. The ends were cut back, 5 bases at V and 2 bases at J, with 9 bases in the middle. The CDR3 DNA follows: TGTGCCAGCAGTCCTCGAGGGAACTATGGCTACACCTTC. This codes for CASSPRGNYGYTF.

Many counts were recorded for this clonotype. The chain has TRBV20-1 and TRBJ2-3; 7 bases align to TRBD2. V shed 0 bases and J 1 base; nucleotides not matched to a gene: 4. The CDR3 runs to 15 residues. Per germline, CDR1 DFQATT and CDR2 SNEGSKA (reference sequence). The CDR3 here is CSARDGRGGTDTQYF. DNA of the CDR3: TGCAGTGCTAGAGATGGGAGGGGCGGCACAGATACGCAGTATTTT.

CDR3 DNA: TGTGCCAGCAGTCCGGAGAGGACAGGGACTAATGAAAAACTGTTTTTT. Encoded protein: CASSPERTGTNEKLFF. This rearrangement joins TRBV12-3 or TRBV12-4 to TRBJ1-4; 8 bases are a match to TRBD1. Trimming at V came to 5 bases and at J to 2 bases, leaving 7 bases not matched to a gene. The CDR3 is 16 amino acids.

This clonotype has only a few counts. V usage is TRBV7-9 and J usage is TRBJ2-5; D gene unclear. The germline V and J ends were trimmed by 10 bases and 5 bases, with 20 bases remaining between them. Per the germline V gene, CDR1 is SEHNR and CDR2 is FQNEAQ (reference sequence). The CDR3 spans 14 residues. In nucleotides, the CDR3 is TGTGCCAAATCGGGCGACCTTATTGGGGAGACCCAGTACTTC. This gives the protein CAKSGDLIGETQYF.

This clonotype appeared many times. The chain combines TRBV29-1 with TRBJ1-3; no firm D call. The ends were cut back, 4 bases at V and 4 bases at J, with 14 bases in the middle. This CDR3 has 14 residues. The V gene's germline CDR1 is SQVTM and CDR2 ANQGSEA. The CDR3 nucleotides read TGCAGCGTTGCGCATCCGGGTGTAGGAAACACCATATATTTT. Encoded protein: CSVAHPGVGNTIYF.

The gene calls are TRBV19 and TRBJ1-4; D possibly corresponds to TRBD1 (6 bases). Germline V CDR1 and CDR2: LNHDA, SQIVND (reference sequence). The V end was cut by 1 base, the J end by 3 bases, with 9 bases between. The CDR3 extends over 15 amino acids. The CDR3 loop reads CASSIVRTANEKLFF. DNA of the CDR3: TGTGCCAGTAGTATAGTTCGGACAGCTAATGAAAAACTGTTTTTT.

Ten or more counts support this clonotype. CDR3 nucleotide sequence: TGTGCCAGCACAAGGGCTTCTGGAAACACCATATATTTT. Encoded protein: CASTRASGNTIYF. The chain has TRBV6-5 and TRBJ1-3; no definite D call. The V gene's germline CDR1 is MNHEY and CDR2 SVGAGI. Trimming left V 7 bases short and J 1 base short, with 8 bases between. The length of the CDR3 is 13 residues.

The CDR3 sequence is CASSSSQTQYF. DNA for the CDR3: TGTGCCAGCAGCTCTTCGCAGACCCAGTACTTC. The rearrangement uses TRBV11-2 and TRBJ2-5; no reliable D call. The CDR3 is 11 residues long. The germline V and J ends were trimmed by 4 bases and 6 bases, with 6 bases remaining between them. CDR1 is SGHAT and CDR2 is FQNNGV in the germline V gene.

There are many counts of this clonotype. V usage is TRBV5-4 and J usage is TRBJ2-2; D perhaps matches TRBD2 (6 bases). Germline loops: CDR1 SGHNT, CDR2 YYREEE (reference sequence). V lost 1 base, J lost 6 bases, and 13 bases lay in between. This CDR3 comprises 15 residues. CDR3 sequence: CASSLYRGGPGELFF. The DNA for the CDR3 is TGTGCCAGCAGCTTGTATCGGGGAGGTCCCGGGGAGCTGTTTTTT.